A single sample gave rise to the 2 T cell receptor beta chains below, sequenced in a study of technical replicates of blood from a handful of donors. The repertoire was sequenced with immunoSEQ multiplex PCR; TCRdb's copy has only in-frame clones and lacks some. The sample yields about 66,000 clones, more than 85% seen once. Sequences were obtained from PBMCs. These receptors all come from a human donor in good health. Some clones in this sample may be carry-over from other donors' samples.

The chain links TRBV7-3 to TRBJ2-7; 8 bases agree with TRBD2. CDR3 size: 15 residues. V shed 3 bases and J 0 bases; nucleotides not matched to a gene: 4. Germline CDR1 and CDR2: SGHTA and FQGTGA. The CDR3 DNA reads as TGTGCCAGCAGCTTCGGTGCGGGGGGCTCCTACGAGCAGTACTTC. Residues: CASSFGAGGSYEQYF.

The V gene is TRBV28, the J gene TRBJ2-7; 9 bases match TRBD2. The V segment lost 8 bases and the J segment 6 bases; nucleotides outside the gene matches: 14. The CDR3 totals 15 residues. CDR1 and CDR2 (germline): MDHEN, SYDVKM. The CDR3 reads CASLSPPAGGGEQYF. The CDR3 nucleotides read TGTGCCAGCCTCTCGCCCCCAGCGGGAGGAGGCGAGCAGTACTTC. The full variable domain, rest sourced from reference TRBV28 and TRBJ2-7, is DVKVTQSSRYLVKRTGEKVFLECVQDMDHENMFWYRQDPGLGLRLIYFSYDVKMKEKGDIPEGYSVSREKKERFSLILESASTNQTSMYLCASLSPPAGGGEQYFGPGTRLTVT.